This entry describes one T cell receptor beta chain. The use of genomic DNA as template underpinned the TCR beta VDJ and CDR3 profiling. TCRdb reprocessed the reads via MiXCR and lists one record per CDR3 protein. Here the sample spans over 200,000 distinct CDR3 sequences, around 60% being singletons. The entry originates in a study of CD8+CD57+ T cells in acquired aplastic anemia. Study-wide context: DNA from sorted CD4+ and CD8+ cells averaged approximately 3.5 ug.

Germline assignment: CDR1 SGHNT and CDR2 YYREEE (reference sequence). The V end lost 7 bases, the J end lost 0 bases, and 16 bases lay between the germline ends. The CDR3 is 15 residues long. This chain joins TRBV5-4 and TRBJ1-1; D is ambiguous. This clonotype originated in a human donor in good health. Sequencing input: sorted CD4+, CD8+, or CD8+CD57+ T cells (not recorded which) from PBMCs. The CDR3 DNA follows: TGTGCCAGCTCGTCGTTTAGGGTTGTGAACACTGAAGCTTTCTTT. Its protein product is CASSSFRVVNTEAFF.